This T cell receptor (beta chain) was sequenced in a study of T cell repertoires in cytomegalovirus infection. One entry per CDR3 protein, called by TCRdb with MiXCR from the reads. Of roughly 69,000 distinct CDR3 sequences in the sample, under 30% were seen once. The study, taken as a whole, reports: Frequencies of public TCR beta families were cumulated, and this identified carriers of CMV plus the relevant HLA.

Germline-derived CDR1 and CDR2 are SGHVS and FQNEAQ. CDR3 size: 17 residues. V was pared by 5 bases and J by 1 base, with 12 bases of the junction left unmatched. This clonotype showed up many times. Its antigen is not known. The TCR sequence derives from a human donor in good health (CMV status not recorded). Some clones in this sample may be carry-over from other donors' samples. The rearrangement joins TRBV7-8 to TRBJ1-1; 8 nucleotides line up with TRBD1. Source: CD8+ T cells from cultured PBMCs, taken from culture after CMV antigen stimulation. In nucleotides, the CDR3 is TGTGCCAGCAGCATGGCCCTGGGACAGGCCCCGAACACTGAAGCTTTCTTT. Translation gives CASSMALGQAPNTEAFF.